These 31 T cell receptor beta chains originate from one sample sequenced in a study of Ad26.COV2.S vaccination and SARS-CoV-2 variants. Sequenced by immunoSEQ multiplex PCR; TCRdb stores in-frame clones only, minus some. The profile shows roughly 40,000 clones, around 83% of them singletons. The sequences come from peripheral blood, collected after recovery from COVID-19. The source is a human donor who had recovered from COVID-19.

The chain links TRBV7-2 to TRBJ2-5; 7 bases are shared with TRBD2. There are 14 residues in the CDR3. The V segment lost 3 bases and the J segment 5 bases; nucleotides outside the gene matches: 6. The germline V gene encodes CDR1 SGHTA and CDR2 FQGNSA. CDR3 protein: CASSLWTRRETQYF. The CDR3 DNA sequence: TGTGCCAGCAGCTTGTGGACTAGAAGGGAGACCCAGTACTTC. Based on the CDR3 plus reference TRBV7-2 and TRBJ2-5, the full variable domain is GAGVSQSPSNKVTEKGKDVELRCDPISGHTALYWYRQSLGQGLEFLIYFQGNSAPDKSGLPSDRFSAERTGGSVSTLTIQRTQQEDSAVYLCASSLWTRRETQYFGPGTRLLVL.

This chain joins TRBV23-1 and TRBJ1-1; TRBD1 might be the D (6 bases). TRBV23-1 is designated an ORF whose function remains uncertain. Trimming shortened V by 4 bases and J by 11 bases, and 20 bases separated the two germline ends. The CDR3 runs 14 residues. The CDR3 loop reads CASSPLAGVSDAFF. CDR3 coding DNA: TGCGCCAGCAGTCCTCTTGCAGGGGTCTCGGACGCTTTCTTT.

This rearrangement joins TRBV5-1 to TRBJ2-5; 8 bases match TRBD2. This CDR3 has 15 amino acids. V gave up 5 bases and J gave up 2 bases; unmatched junction bases: 8. Germline V gives CDR1 SGHRS, CDR2 YFSETQ. The CDR3 loop is CASSGVAGTQETQYF. In nucleotides, the CDR3 is TGCGCCAGCAGTGGAGTAGCGGGGACTCAAGAGACCCAGTACTTC.

V usage is TRBV11-2 and J usage is TRBJ2-3, with 13 bases matching TRBD2. The V segment lost 5 bases and the J segment 6 bases; nucleotides outside the gene matches: 5. The CDR3 has 15 residues. Germline CDR1 and CDR2: SGHAT and FQNNGV. CDR3 loop: CASSTRTSGGDTQYF. The DNA of the CDR3 is TGTGCCAGCAGCACCCGGACTAGCGGGGGCGATACGCAGTATTTT.

In DNA form, the CDR3 reads TGCGCCAGCAGCTTGATCGGACAGGGCAGGGGTTCACCCCTCCACTTT. Protein sequence: CASSLIGQGRGSPLHF. The chain joins TRBV5-1 to TRBJ1-6; the match to TRBD1 covers 8 bases. In germline, CDR1 is SGHRS, CDR2 YFSETQ. The CDR3 loop spans 16 amino acids. Trimming at V came to 1 base and at J to 9 bases, leaving 9 bases not matched to a gene.

The chain joins TRBV30 to TRBJ1-1; D remains unclear. The germline gives CDR1 GTSNPN, CDR2 SVGIG (reference sequence). This CDR3 spans 15 amino acids. V was cut by 5 bases and J by 5 bases, with 21 bases left in between. The CDR3 region is CAWARAFRRGTEAFF. The CDR3 DNA reads TGTGCCTGGGCCCGGGCTTTTAGGAGAGGTACTGAAGCTTTCTTT. Variable domain in full (rest from reference TRBV30 and TRBJ1-1): SQTIHQWPATLVQPVGSPLSLECTVEGTSNPNLYWYRQAAGRGLQLLFYSVGIGQISSEVPQNLSASRPQDRQFILSSKKLLLSDSGFYLCAWARAFRRGTEAFFGQGTRLTVV.

The J gene is TRBJ1-1, the V gene TRBV6-5, with D possibly being TRBD1 (5 bases). Germline V gene data show CDR1 as MNHEY and CDR2 as SVGAGI. There are 13 residues in the CDR3. V was clipped by 5 bases and J by 1 base, with 8 bases between them. The CDR3: CASSPGTNTEAFF. In DNA, the CDR3 is TGTGCCAGCAGTCCGGGGACGAACACTGAAGCTTTCTTT.

Comments on this clone: One end of the junction fails to match germline, which may point to a read error. The rearrangement uses TRBV5-1 and TRBJ1-3; the match to TRBD1 covers 7 bases. Germline V gene sequence: CDR1 SGHRS, CDR2 YFSETQ. The CDR3 sequence is 13 residues long. The CDR3 is CASSWDSGDTIYF. CDR3 DNA: TGCGCCAGCAGTTGGGACAGTGGAGACACCATATATTTT.

The J gene is TRBJ1-2, the V gene TRBV6-5, with unresolved D. The CDR3 is 13 residues long. In germline, CDR1 is MNHEY, CDR2 SVGAGI. V lost 4 bases and J 7 bases, leaving 13 bases between the germline ends. The CDR3 DNA reads as TGTGCCAGCAGTTCCCGGGCGGTGGGTGGCTACACCTTC. Translating it yields CASSSRAVGGYTF.

In its sample, this clone was seen once. The chain has TRBV30 and TRBJ2-1, with D unresolved. The CDR3 contains 13 residues. Germline lookup yields CDR1 GTSNPN and CDR2 SVGIG (reference sequence). V was shortened by 0 bases and J by 5 bases, with 8 bases between the two germline ends. This chain's CDR3 is CAWSVRHHNEQFF. Here the CDR3 DNA reads TGTGCCTGGAGTGTACGGCACCACAATGAGCAGTTCTTC.

This clone was detected once. The chain links TRBV6-1 to TRBJ1-3; the D is unclear. Per the germline V gene, CDR1 is MNHNS and CDR2 is SASEGT. The V gene lost 2 bases and the J gene lost 1 base, with 12 bases spanning the gap. The CDR3 sequence is 16 residues long. The CDR3: CASSENLFLSGNTIYF. The CDR3 DNA follows: TGTGCCAGCAGTGAAAACCTCTTCCTTTCTGGAAACACCATATATTTT.

This clone was seen a few times. This chain joins TRBV3-1 (or the pseudogene TRBV3-2) and TRBJ2-7; possibly TRBD1 or TRBD2 for D (5 bases each). This CDR3 is 15 amino acids long. V lost 0 bases, J lost 3 bases, and 12 bases lay in between. Germline V gene data show CDR1 as LGHDT and CDR2 as YNNKEL (reference sequence). In nucleotides, the CDR3 is TGTGCCAGCAGCCAAGATACGGGGCGCAGCTACGAGCAGTACTTC. Encoded protein: CASSQDTGRSYEQYF.

The CDR3 DNA reads TGTGCCAGCAGTGAAGTTTTCCACACAGATACGCAGTATTTT. Protein product: CASSEVFHTDTQYF. The genes are TRBV6-1 and TRBJ2-3, with D uncertain. Germline V gives CDR1 MNHNS, CDR2 SASEGT. The CDR3 is 14 residues long. Between the trimmed V and J ends, which lost 1 base and 2 bases, there was a span of 7 bases.

V usage is TRBV19 and J usage is TRBJ1-2; D is undetermined. V lost 5 bases, J lost 1 base, and 17 bases lay in between. CDR1 LNHDA and CDR2 SQIVND come from the germline V gene (reference sequence). This CDR3 spans 16 amino acids. The DNA for the CDR3 is TGTGCCAGTAGTCTGGGAGGATCCCATAGTAACTATGGCTACACCTTC. Translating gives CASSLGGSHSNYGYTF.

The genes are TRBV27 and TRBJ2-7; TRBD1 aligns across 7 bases. Looked up from germline, CDR1 is MNHEY and CDR2 is SMNVEV (reference sequence). The CDR3 loop spans 13 amino acids. After removal of 6 bases from V and 4 bases from J, the junction contained 6 bases not matched to a gene. CDR3 protein: CASRTGSAYEQYF. In DNA form, the CDR3 reads TGTGCCAGCAGGACAGGGTCGGCATACGAGCAGTACTTC.

As concerns this clone: Other DNA sequences in this sample translate to the same CDR3. The chain is built from TRBV11-2 and TRBJ1-2; no reliable D call. Trimming cost V 2 bases and J 3 bases, with 7 bases left between them. From germline, CDR1 is SGHAT and CDR2 FQNNGV. The CDR3 is made up of 13 amino acids. The CDR3 DNA sequence: TGTGCCAGCAGCTTACAGGATCACTATGGCTACACCTTC. Protein product: CASSLQDHYGYTF.

This clone was observed a single time. This CDR3 is also generated by other DNA sequences in the sample. The chain uses TRBV7-6 and TRBJ2-5; no firm D call. CDR3 length: 11 residues. Trimming took off 5 bases at V and 3 bases at J, with 4 bases between the two ends. CDR1 SGHVS and CDR2 FNYEAQ come from the germline V gene. The CDR3 DNA reads as TGTGCCAGCAGCCCGAAAGAGACCCAGTACTTC. It translates to CASSPKETQYF.

The V gene is TRBV6-1, the J gene TRBJ1-4, with D uncertain. The germline CDR1 and CDR2 sequences are MNHNS and SASEGT. The CDR3 covers 14 residues. V lost 2 bases and J 8 bases, leaving 12 bases between the germline ends. The CDR3 region is CASSELFRSEKLFF. The CDR3 DNA follows: TGTGCCAGCAGTGAACTATTCAGGAGCGAAAAACTGTTTTTT.

The rearrangement links TRBV18 to TRBJ2-1, with 7 bases identical to TRBD1. V lost 5 bases and J lost 6; bases outside the gene matches: 7. Germline V CDR1 and CDR2: KGHSH, LQKENI. The CDR3 covers 14 residues. This CDR3 reads CASSVQGFGNEQFF. DNA of the CDR3: TGTGCCAGCTCAGTACAGGGGTTTGGCAATGAGCAGTTCTTC.

The chain couples TRBV28 to TRBJ2-7; possibly TRBD1 or TRBD2 for D (7 bases each). Germline CDR1 and CDR2: MDHEN and SYDVKM. The CDR3 covers 12 residues. V lost 6 bases and J lost 5, with 11 bases in between. CDR3: CASRTGRDEQYF. DNA for the CDR3: TGTGCCAGCAGGACAGGGAGGGACGAGCAGTACTTC.

This sequence joins TRBV11-2 and TRBJ2-3, with TRBD1 matching 7 bases. Germline assignment: CDR1 SGHAT and CDR2 FQNNGV. The CDR3 has 14 residues. V was pared by 2 bases and J by 3 bases, with 2 bases of the junction left unmatched. This chain's CDR3 is CASSLHRGTDTQYF. The CDR3 bases are TGTGCCAGCAGCTTACACAGGGGAACAGATACGCAGTATTTT.

The V gene is TRBV20-1, the J gene TRBJ1-2; D is undetermined. Germline V gene data show CDR1 as DFQATT and CDR2 as SNEGSKA (reference sequence). V was trimmed by 1 base and J by 8 bases, leaving 8 bases between them. The CDR3 length is 11 residues. The CDR3 here is CSARGTRGYTF. Here the CDR3 DNA reads TGCAGTGCTAGAGGGACGCGGGGCTACACCTTC.

The CDR3: CASSLRQGSNEQFF. CDR3 coding DNA: TGCGCCAGCAGCCTTCGACAGGGTAGCAATGAGCAGTTCTTC. This chain joins TRBV5-1 and TRBJ2-1; 7 bases are shared with TRBD1. There are 14 residues in the CDR3. CDR1 and CDR2 from the germline V gene are SGHRS and YFSETQ. Trimming took 4 bases from V and 6 from J; bases not matched to a gene: 7.

The CDR3 DNA reads TGTGCCAGCAGTTTCGGGGAAAGGAACACTGAAGCTTTCTTT. Protein sequence: CASSFGERNTEAFF. This sequence joins TRBV27 and TRBJ1-1; D gene unclear. Trimming removed 3 bases at V and 1 base at J, with 9 bases between. The length of the CDR3 is 14 residues. Germline V gene sequence: CDR1 MNHEY, CDR2 SMNVEV (reference sequence).

This chain connects TRBV7-3 to TRBJ2-1; 8 nucleotides align to TRBD2. Germline CDR1 and CDR2: SGHTA and FQGTGA. This CDR3 comprises 14 residues. The trim removed 3 bases at V and 5 bases at J, leaving 3 bases unmatched. CDR3 DNA sequence: TGTGCCAGCAGCTTTGGGACTAGTGACAATGAGCAGTTCTTC. As protein: CASSFGTSDNEQFF.

The CDR3 region is CASSQVTGRALETQYF. The CDR3 bases are TGTGCCAGCAGCCAAGTCACCGGGAGGGCCCTAGAGACCCAGTACTTC. The gene calls are TRBV3-1 (or the pseudogene TRBV3-2) and TRBJ2-5, with 8 bases matching TRBD2. The CDR3 length is 16 residues. The germline CDR1 and CDR2 sequences are LGHDT and YNNKEL (reference sequence). The trim removed 1 base at V and 4 bases at J, leaving 8 bases unmatched.

The chain joins TRBV24-1 to TRBJ1-4, with a tentative D call TRBD1 (5 bases). The V end lost 5 bases, the J end lost 4 bases, and 7 bases lay between the germline ends. This CDR3 region has 13 residues. Germline CDR1 reads KGHDR; CDR2 reads SFDVKD. The CDR3 coding sequence is TGTGCCACCAGTGGAGGGGTTAATGAAAAACTGTTTTTT. Translation: CATSGGVNEKLFF.

This clone was found a few times. The chain carries TRBV10-3 and TRBJ2-5; 9 nucleotides agree with TRBD2. With 6 bases clipped from V and 5 bases from J, the junction kept 10 bases outside the gene matches. Per germline, CDR1 ENHRY and CDR2 SYGVKD. This CDR3 region has 15 residues. The DNA of the CDR3 is TGTGCCATCAGCGTTCTAGCGGGACCCCGGGAGACCCAGTACTTC. Its translation is CAISVLAGPRETQYF.

This clone was seen only once. This sequence joins TRBV10-3 and TRBJ2-5; 10 bases fit TRBD1. This CDR3 spans 14 amino acids. Germline V gene lookup returns CDR1 ENHRY and CDR2 SYGVKD. V was pared by 6 bases and J by 3 bases, with 4 bases of the junction left unmatched. The CDR3 DNA sequence: TGTGCCATCAGCGACGGGACAGGGGAAGAGACCCAGTACTTC. This translates into CAISDGTGEETQYF.

The genes are TRBV2 and TRBJ1-5, with D possibly TRBD1 on 5 matching bases. Per the germline V gene, CDR1 is SNHLY and CDR2 is FYNNEI. The CDR3 totals 14 residues. V lost 7 bases to trimming and J lost 3 bases, with 13 bases between them. CDR3 bases: TGTGCCAGCACGGCAGGGAGGTCCAATCAGCCCCAGCATTTT. Translation: CASTAGRSNQPQHF.

The chain has TRBV24-1 and TRBJ2-3; 12 positions agree with TRBD2. Germline loops: CDR1 KGHDR, CDR2 SFDVKD. V shed 4 bases, J shed 4 bases, and the junction held 5 bases outside the gene matches. The CDR3 has 16 residues. The CDR3 DNA follows: TGTGCCACCAGTGAGCCTAGCGGGAGGGCCGCAGATACGCAGTATTTT. Amino acids: CATSEPSGRAADTQYF.